Listed below are T cell receptor beta chains from one sample, sequenced in a study of human T cells and chemical hapten exposure. One entry per CDR3 protein, called by TCRdb with MiXCR from the RACE reads. This table holds tens of thousands of distinct CDR3 sequences, about a tenth found once. The input for sequencing was whole blood, taken in connection with sensitization to the hapten diphenylcyclopropenone (DPC). Every receptor here comes from a woman between 25 and 40 years old with alopecia areata. Some clones in this sample may be carry-over from other donors' samples. Both conserved end residues are part of each CDR3.

TRBV2 | CASSEQGANYGYTF
TRBV12-3/TRBV12-4 | CASSRQGDYGYTF
TRBV5-4 | CASSRGGGGTDTQYF
TRBV28 | CASNPTGGGGELFF
TRBV11-2 | CASTLAGVNTEAFF
TRBV7-9 | CASNRDSPTGELFF
TRBV28 | CASSLSSWVRTGSPEAFF
TRBV6-5 | CASSNPGTLNTGELFF
TRBV4-2 | CASSQEFGVGYGYTF
TRBV19 | CASSRTGDANQPQHF
TRBV20-1 | CSARGLAVGELFF
TRBV28 | CASSYEGEGLITDTQYF
TRBV7-3 | CASSPVPNSPLHF
TRBV6-5 | CASHPGGGAWGNEQFF
TRBV28 | CASSLGTVAYEQYF
TRBV7-6 | CASSLGTGEFEQYF
TRBV20-1 | CSAPAQGYTEAFF
TRBV29-1 | CSGANTEAFF
TRBV29-1 | CSVEGRGILNTEAFF
TRBV28 | CASSLSRGSTEAFF
TRBV7-2 | CASSANHDKVTQYF
TRBV4-1 | CASSQVAGAAQPQHF
TRBV29-1 | CSVADTGGTGELFF
TRBV5-1 | CASSVGTGFLQTQYF
TRBV6-6 | CASSPGDTQYF
TRBV18 | CASSSDRAANQPQHF
TRBV7-2 | CASSLRRGSYEQYF
TRBV30 | CAWSVQGYQPQHF
TRBV6-6 | CATRTGSWGEQYF
TRBV6-1 | CASKDSESQGTEAFF
TRBV18 | CASSPQWTDGQPQHF
TRBV7-2 | CASGRREGDIQYF
TRBV11-3 | CASSPGTGDADTQYF
TRBV6-5 | CASSYNRAGANVLTF
TRBV6-2/TRBV6-3 | CASSVDRVVDGYTF
TRBV29-1 | CSAVSLGGTKNIQYF
TRBV4-1 | CASRLPGGSTNEKLFF
TRBV29-1 | CSVLLAGNSYNEQFF
TRBV5-6 | CASSQLTKGNTEAFF
TRBV7-2 | CASSFGSGAETQYF
TRBV11-2 | CASSLSGTRHNEQFF
TRBV6-6 | CASSYGGEGHF
TRBV7-9 | CASSPLRGPNTGELFF
TRBV5-1 | CASSLGSGWADTQYF
TRBV28 | CASSPGEYEQYF
TRBV18 | CASSPQPGDRAYQETQYF
TRBV7-9 | CASSASGAQRAYGYTF
TRBV11-1 | CASSHYRPGYTF
TRBV2 | CASSGTGHSGANVLTF
TRBV29-1 | CSASLAGGLNNEQFF
TRBV6-5 | CASSSWGQGEDIQYF
TRBV7-9 | CASSSNQGSTEAFF
TRBV20-1 | CSAAGTVSSYRKLFF
TRBV27 | CASSPSGGSYTF
TRBV18 | CASSTQGRLETQYF
TRBV29-1 | CSVLALLGGELFF